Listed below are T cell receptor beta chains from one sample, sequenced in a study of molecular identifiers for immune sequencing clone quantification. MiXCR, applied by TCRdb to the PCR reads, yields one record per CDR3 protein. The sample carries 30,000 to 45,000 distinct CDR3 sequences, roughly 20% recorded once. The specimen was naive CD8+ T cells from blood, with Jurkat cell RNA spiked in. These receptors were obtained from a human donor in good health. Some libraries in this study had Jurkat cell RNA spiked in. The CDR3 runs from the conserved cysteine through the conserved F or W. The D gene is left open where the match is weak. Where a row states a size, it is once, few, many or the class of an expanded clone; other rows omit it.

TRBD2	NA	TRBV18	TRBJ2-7	CASSPYTPGLAGTPSFEQYF	TGTGCCAGCTCACCATATACACCGGGACTAGCGGGAACACCCTCGTTCGAGCAGTACTTC
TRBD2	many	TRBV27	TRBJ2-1	CASSLLAVSYNEQFF	TGTGCCAGCAGTTTACTAGCGGTCTCCTACAATGAGCAGTTCTTC
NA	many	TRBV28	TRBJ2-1	CASSPVVVFYNEQFF	TGTGCCAGCAGTCCGGTTGTGGTTTTCTACAATGAGCAGTTCTTC
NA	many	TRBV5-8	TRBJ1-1	CASSLEAQAPLWSEAFF	TGTGCCAGCAGCTTGGAGGCCCAGGCGCCACTATGGAGTGAAGCTTTCTTT
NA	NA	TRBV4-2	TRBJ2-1	CASSHPSGNEQFF	TGTGCCAGCAGCCATCCCAGCGGCAATGAGCAGTTCTTC
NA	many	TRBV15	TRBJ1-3	CATSGGSGNTIYF	TGTGCCACCAGCGGTGGATCTGGAAACACCATATATTTT
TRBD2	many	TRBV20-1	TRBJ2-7	CSARIQRLAISYEQYF	TGCAGTGCTAGAATCCAACGACTAGCGATCTCCTACGAGCAGTACTTC
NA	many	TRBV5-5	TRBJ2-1	CASSLAHEQFF	TGTGCCAGCAGCTTGGCCCATGAGCAGTTCTTC
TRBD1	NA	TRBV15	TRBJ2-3	CATSSRQGPSTDTQYF	TGTGCCACCAGCAGCCGACAGGGCCCTAGCACAGATACGCAGTATTTT
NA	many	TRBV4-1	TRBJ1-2	CASSQGARGFYGYTF	TGCGCCAGCAGCCAAGGGGCCCGGGGCTTCTATGGCTACACCTTC
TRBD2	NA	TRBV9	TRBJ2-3	CASSFSGNADTQYF	TGTGCCAGCAGCTTTAGCGGGAACGCAGATACGCAGTATTTT
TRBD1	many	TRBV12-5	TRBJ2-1	CASGWTGNEQFF	TGTGCTAGTGGTTGGACAGGGAATGAGCAGTTCTTC
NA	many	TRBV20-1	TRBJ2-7	CSAIPGTPNEQYF	TGCAGTGCTATTCCCGGGACTCCGAACGAGCAGTACTTC
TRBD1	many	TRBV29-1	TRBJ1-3	CSAGQGNENTIYF	TGCAGCGCGGGACAGGGAAACGAAAACACCATATATTTT
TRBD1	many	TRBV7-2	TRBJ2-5	CASSAWTGGGETQYF	TGTGCCAGCAGCGCATGGACAGGGGGGGGAGAGACCCAGTACTTC
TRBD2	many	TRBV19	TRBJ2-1	CATEAGTYNEQFF	TGTGCCACAGAAGCGGGGACCTACAATGAGCAGTTCTTC
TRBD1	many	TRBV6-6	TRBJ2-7	CASEQGAPYEQYF	TGTGCCAGCGAACAGGGGGCTCCATACGAGCAGTACTTC
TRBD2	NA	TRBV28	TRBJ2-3	CASRPWSGISDTQYF	TGTGCCAGCAGGCCATGGAGCGGGATTTCTGATACGCAGTATTTT
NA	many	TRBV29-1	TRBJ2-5	CSILRQGWAKTQYF	TGCAGCATCCTGAGGCAGGGGTGGGCGAAGACCCAGTACTTC
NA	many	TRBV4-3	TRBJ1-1	CASSQDGLGDTEAFF	TGCGCCAGCAGCCAAGATGGGCTGGGGGACACTGAAGCTTTCTTT
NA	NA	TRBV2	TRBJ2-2	CASSPGKITGELFF	TGTGCCAGCAGCCCAGGGAAAATCACCGGGGAGCTGTTTTTT
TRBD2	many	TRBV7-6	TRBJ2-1	CASSLAGGLAHNEQFF	TGTGCCAGCAGCTTAGCAGGCGGACTAGCTCACAATGAGCAGTTCTTC
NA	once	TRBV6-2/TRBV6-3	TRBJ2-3	CASSYSIRGAQYF	TGTGCCAGCAGTTACTCGATTCGTGGAGCGCAGTATTTT
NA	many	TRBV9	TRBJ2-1	CASSVLNEQFF	TGTGCCAGCAGCGTTTTGAATGAGCAGTTCTTC
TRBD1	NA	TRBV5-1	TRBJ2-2	CASSGTGNTRELFF	TGCGCCAGCAGCGGGACAGGGAACACCAGGGAGCTGTTTTTT
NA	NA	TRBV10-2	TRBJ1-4	CASSPDPNEKLFF	TGCGCCAGCAGCCCGGATCCAAATGAAAAACTGTTTTTT
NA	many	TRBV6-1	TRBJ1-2	CASSEAGMGYGYTF	TGTGCCAGCAGTGAAGCGGGGATGGGATATGGCTACACCTTC
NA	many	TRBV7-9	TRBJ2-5	CASSSDWGHVETQYF	TGTGCCAGCAGCTCAGACTGGGGACACGTAGAGACCCAGTACTTC
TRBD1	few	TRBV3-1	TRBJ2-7	CASSQDTGTGGAGSYEQYF	TGTGCCAGCAGCCAAGATACGGGGACAGGGGGCGCGGGATCCTACGAGCAGTACTTC
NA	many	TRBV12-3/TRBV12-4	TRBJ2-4	CASSSDIKNIQYF	TGTGCCAGCAGTTCAGATATAAAAAACATTCAGTACTTC